This T cell receptor beta chain was captured by sequencing in a study of T cells after yellow fever vaccination. Germline assignment: CDR1 LGHNT and CDR2 FRNRAP. The V gene lost 1 base and the J gene lost 11 bases, with 8 bases spanning the gap. This CDR3 is 11 amino acids long. TCRdb re-derived calls from the 5' RACE reads in MiXCR, one entry per CDR3 protein. This sample has under 700,000 distinct CDR3 sequences, with about a sixth found just once. The sequence derives from a young man who received the YFV17D yellow fever vaccine. The specimen was PBMCs, collected 5 days after the first yellow fever vaccination. The genes are TRBV12-5 and TRBJ1-1; D is perhaps TRBD1 (6 bases). The CDR3 region has the DNA TGTGCTAGTGGTTTGGGCCAGGGGGCTTTCTTT. Encoded protein: CASGLGQGAFF.